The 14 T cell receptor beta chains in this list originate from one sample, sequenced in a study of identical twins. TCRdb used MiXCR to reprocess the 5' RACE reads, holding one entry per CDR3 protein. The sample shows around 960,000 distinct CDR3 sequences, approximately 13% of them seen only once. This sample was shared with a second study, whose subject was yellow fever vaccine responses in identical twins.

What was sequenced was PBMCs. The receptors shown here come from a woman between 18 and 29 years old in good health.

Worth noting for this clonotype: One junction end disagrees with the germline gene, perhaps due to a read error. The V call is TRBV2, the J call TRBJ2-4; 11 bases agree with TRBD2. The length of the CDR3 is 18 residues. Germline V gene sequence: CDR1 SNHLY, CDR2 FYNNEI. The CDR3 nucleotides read TGTGCCTGCAGTTTCGCCCTAGCGGGGGGCACTGGCAAAAACATTCAGTACTTC. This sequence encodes CACSFALAGGTGKNIQYF.

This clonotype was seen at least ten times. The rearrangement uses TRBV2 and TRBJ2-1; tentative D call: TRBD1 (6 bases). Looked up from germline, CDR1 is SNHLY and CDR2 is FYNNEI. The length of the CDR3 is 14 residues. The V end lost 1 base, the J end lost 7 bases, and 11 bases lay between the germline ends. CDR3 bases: TGTGCCAGCAGTGAAGGGCAGGGGAGAAATGAGCAGTTCTTC. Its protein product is CASSEGQGRNEQFF.

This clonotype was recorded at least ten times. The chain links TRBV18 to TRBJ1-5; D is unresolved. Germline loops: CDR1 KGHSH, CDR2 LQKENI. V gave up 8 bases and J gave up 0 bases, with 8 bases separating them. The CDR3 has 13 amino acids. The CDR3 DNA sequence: TGTGCCAGCAGCCCGGGTAGCAATCAGCCCCAGCATTTT. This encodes CASSPGSNQPQHF.

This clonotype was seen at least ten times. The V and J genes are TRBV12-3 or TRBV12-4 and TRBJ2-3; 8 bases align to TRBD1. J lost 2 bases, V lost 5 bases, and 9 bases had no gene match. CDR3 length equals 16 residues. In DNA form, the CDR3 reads TGTGCCAGCAGTCCCAGAGGACAGGGCCTCACAGATACGCAGTATTTT. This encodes CASSPRGQGLTDTQYF.

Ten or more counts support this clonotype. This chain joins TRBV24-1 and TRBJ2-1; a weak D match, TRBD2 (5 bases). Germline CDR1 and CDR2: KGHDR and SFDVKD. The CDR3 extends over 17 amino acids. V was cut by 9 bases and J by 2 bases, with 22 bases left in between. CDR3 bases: TGTGCCACCTCCGACGCGGACTTGGGATCTACCTACAATGAGCAGTTCTTC. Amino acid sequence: CATSDADLGSTYNEQFF.

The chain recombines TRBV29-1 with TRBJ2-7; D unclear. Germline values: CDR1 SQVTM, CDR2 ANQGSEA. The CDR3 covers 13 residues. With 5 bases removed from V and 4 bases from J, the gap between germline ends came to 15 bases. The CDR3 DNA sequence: TGCAGCGTTCTTGTAGGGAAAACATACGAGCAGTACTTC. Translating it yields CSVLVGKTYEQYF.

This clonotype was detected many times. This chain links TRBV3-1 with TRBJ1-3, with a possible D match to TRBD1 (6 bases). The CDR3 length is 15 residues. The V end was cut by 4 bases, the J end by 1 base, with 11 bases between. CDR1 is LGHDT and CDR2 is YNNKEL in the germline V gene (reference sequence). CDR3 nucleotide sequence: TGTGCCAGCAGCCGCCCGGACAGTTCTGGAAACACCATATATTTT. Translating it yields CASSRPDSSGNTIYF.

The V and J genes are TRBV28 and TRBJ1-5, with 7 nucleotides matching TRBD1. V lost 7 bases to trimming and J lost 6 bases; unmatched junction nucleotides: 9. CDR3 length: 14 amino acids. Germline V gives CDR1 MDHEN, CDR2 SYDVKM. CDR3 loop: CASIRAGGSQPQHF. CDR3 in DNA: TGTGCCAGCATTAGGGCAGGGGGGAGTCAGCCCCAGCATTTT.

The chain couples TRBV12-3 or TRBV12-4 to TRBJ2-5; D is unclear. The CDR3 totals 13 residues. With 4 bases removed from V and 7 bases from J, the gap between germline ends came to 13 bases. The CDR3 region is CASSSPWVVTQYF. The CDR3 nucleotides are TGTGCCAGCAGTTCCCCGTGGGTTGTGACCCAGTACTTC.

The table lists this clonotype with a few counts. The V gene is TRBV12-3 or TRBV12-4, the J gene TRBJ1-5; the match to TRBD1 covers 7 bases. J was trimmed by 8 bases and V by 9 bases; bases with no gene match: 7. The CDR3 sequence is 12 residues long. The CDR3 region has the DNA TGTGCCAGTACGACAGGGAGTAAGCCCCAGCATTTT. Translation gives CASTTGSKPQHF.

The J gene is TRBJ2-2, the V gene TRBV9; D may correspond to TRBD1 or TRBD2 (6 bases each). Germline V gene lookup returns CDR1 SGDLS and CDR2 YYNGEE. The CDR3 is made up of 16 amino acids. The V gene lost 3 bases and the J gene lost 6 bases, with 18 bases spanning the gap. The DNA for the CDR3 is TGTGCCAGCAGCGGAGATCGGGGGCCGTATGCCGGGGAGCTGTTTTTT. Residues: CASSGDRGPYAGELFF. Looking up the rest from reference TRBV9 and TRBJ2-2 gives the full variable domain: DSGVTQTPKHLITATGQRVTLRCSPRSGDLSVYWYQQSLDQGLQFLIQYYNGEERAKGNILERFSAQQFPDLHSELNLSSLELGDSALYFCASSGDRGPYAGELFFGEGSRLTVL.

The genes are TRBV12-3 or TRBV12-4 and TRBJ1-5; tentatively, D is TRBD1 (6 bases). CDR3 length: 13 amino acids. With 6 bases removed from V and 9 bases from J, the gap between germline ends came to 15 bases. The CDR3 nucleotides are TGTGCCAGCAGCAAAGAGACAGGTGGGCCCCAGCATTTT. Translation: CASSKETGGPQHF.

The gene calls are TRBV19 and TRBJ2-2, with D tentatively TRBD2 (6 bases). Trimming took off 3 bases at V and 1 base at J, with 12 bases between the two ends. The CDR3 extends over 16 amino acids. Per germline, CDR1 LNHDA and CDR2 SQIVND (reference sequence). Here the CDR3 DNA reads TGTGCCAGTAGTATGGAGGGACTGAAGAACACCGGGGAGCTGTTTTTT. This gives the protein CASSMEGLKNTGELFF.

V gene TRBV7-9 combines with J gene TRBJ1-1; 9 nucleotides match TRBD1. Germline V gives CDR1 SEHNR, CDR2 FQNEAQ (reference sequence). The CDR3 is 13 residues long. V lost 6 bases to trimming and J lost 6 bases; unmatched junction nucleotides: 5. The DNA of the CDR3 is TGTGCCAGCAGGGAGACAGGGGGTTCTGAAGCTTTCTTT. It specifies CASRETGGSEAFF.